The 25 T cell receptor beta chains reported below all come from one sample, sequenced in a study of shared clonotypes between healthy human individuals (dated by TCRdb to the early 2020s). Library creation used the immunoSEQ multiplex PCR assay. This immuneACCESS table, as held by TCRdb, lists in-frame sequences with V and J called but not all clones. Of the missing ones, under half trace to an unresolved V gene in checked studies; the others have no known cause. The sample table shows just under 95,000 clones, and approximately 70% are seen once. The ten largest clonotypes hold approximately 55% of the sample. The sample was memory CD8+ T cells sorted from blood. This specimen's cell subset or site label, interpreted: CD45RO+ cells pooled with CCR7-negative TemRA cells. The receptors here all came from a man younger than 45 in good health.

This clone was seen a handful of times. V gene TRBV6-6 combines with J gene TRBJ1-2; D may be TRBD1 (5 bases). Trimming cost V 2 bases and J 8 bases, with 21 bases left between them. The CDR3 runs 16 residues. From germline, CDR1 is MNHNY and CDR2 SVGAGI (reference sequence). The CDR3 reads CASSYNPDSRSYGYTF. In DNA, the CDR3 is TGTGCCAGCAGTTACAATCCCGACAGTCGATCGTACGGCTACACCTTC.

This rearrangement joins TRBV27 to TRBJ2-2, with 9 bases lining up with TRBD2. CDR1 and CDR2 from the germline V gene are MNHEY and SMNVEV (reference sequence). V was clipped by 8 bases and J by 8 bases; unmatched bases: 15. The length of the CDR3 is 16 residues. The CDR3 DNA is TGTGCCAGCTCCCTGGGTAGCGGGAGAATCTGGGGGGAGCTGTTTTTT. Encoded protein: CASSLGSGRIWGELFF.

This chain uses TRBV4-2 with TRBJ2-7; D is undetermined. The ends were cut back, 4 bases at V and 0 bases at J, with 16 bases in the middle. CDR3 size: 16 residues. Looked up from germline, CDR1 is LGHNA and CDR2 is YNFKEQ. As DNA, the CDR3 is TGTGCCAGCAGCCCGAGAAGCCCCCGGATCTCCTACGAGCAGTACTTC. It encodes CASSPRSPRISYEQYF.

The chain's CDR3 is CASSRGGAGYSYNEQFF. CDR3 in DNA: TGTGCCAGCAGTCGTGGAGGGGCGGGATACTCCTACAATGAGCAGTTCTTC. The genes are TRBV28 and TRBJ2-1; a possible D gene is TRBD2 (6 bases). This CDR3 contains 17 residues. With 5 bases removed from V and 0 bases from J, the gap between germline ends came to 17 bases. Germline V gives CDR1 MDHEN, CDR2 SYDVKM. The full variable domain, in which reference TRBV28 and TRBJ2-1 provide the parts outside the CDR3, is DVKVTQSSRYLVKRTGEKVFLECVQDMDHENMFWYRQDPGLGLRLIYFSYDVKMKEKGDIPEGYSVSREKKERFSLILESASTNQTSMYLCASSRGGAGYSYNEQFFGPGTRLTVL.

The genes are TRBV5-6 and TRBJ2-1; D is possibly TRBD2 (6 bases). The CDR3 covers 15 residues. V lost 4 bases to trimming and J lost 0 bases, with 11 bases between them. Per the germline V gene, CDR1 is SGHDT and CDR2 is YYEEEE. DNA of the CDR3: TGTGCCAGCAGCCCCTTCGGGAGCTCCTACAATGAGCAGTTCTTC. This translates into CASSPFGSSYNEQFF.

The rearrangement links TRBV6-1 to TRBJ1-1; perhaps TRBD1 as D (5 bases). Germline-derived CDR1 and CDR2 are MNHNS and SASEGT. The CDR3 covers 15 residues. Trimming left V 2 bases short and J 1 base short, with 11 bases between. The CDR3 DNA reads as TGTGCCAGCAGTGAATTTAGGGGAACGAACACTGAAGCTTTCTTT. Protein product: CASSEFRGTNTEAFF.

V gene TRBV6-4 combines with J gene TRBJ2-1; D may match TRBD1 or TRBD2 (5 bases each). The CDR3 spans 13 residues. V lost 2 bases to trimming and J lost 9 bases, with 11 bases between them. CDR1 and CDR2 (germline): MRHNA, SNTAGT. DNA of the CDR3: TGTGCCAGCAGTGACGAGTGGGGGAGTGAGCAGTTCTTC. Translated: CASSDEWGSEQFF.

The chain links TRBV19 to TRBJ2-5, with D perhaps being TRBD1 or TRBD2 (6 bases each). Looked up from germline, CDR1 is LNHDA and CDR2 is SQIVND (reference sequence). Trimming took off 5 bases at V and 5 bases at J, with 21 bases between the two ends. This CDR3 contains 16 residues. The CDR3 DNA follows: TGTGCCAGTAGTGCAGGGGAACAGGTCGCGGGGGAGACCCAGTACTTC. It codes for CASSAGEQVAGETQYF.

The chain recombines TRBV5-4 with TRBJ2-5; D is uncertain. Germline assignment: CDR1 SGHNT and CDR2 YYREEE (reference sequence). V was trimmed by 0 bases and J by 7 bases, leaving 13 bases between them. The CDR3 consists of 14 residues. This CDR3 reads CASSLEGGPWTQYF. The CDR3 nucleotides are TGTGCCAGCAGCTTGGAGGGCGGCCCGTGGACCCAGTACTTC.

The chain joins TRBV7-8 to TRBJ1-1; D gene ambiguous. V gave up 6 bases and J gave up 0 bases, with 14 bases separating them. The germline V gene has CDR1 SGHVS and CDR2 FQNEAQ. This CDR3 spans 15 amino acids. The DNA for the CDR3 is TGTGCCAGCAGGCGTACAGAGGTCATGAACACTGAAGCTTTCTTT. Translation: CASRRTEVMNTEAFF.

This clone was found a few times. The chain uses TRBV5-1 and TRBJ1-1, with TRBD1 identical over 7 bases. V trimming: 0 bases; J trimming: 5 bases; junction bases outside the gene matches: 7. Germline lookup yields CDR1 SGHRS and CDR2 YFSETQ. There are 15 residues in the CDR3. CDR3 DNA: TGCGCCAGCAGCTTGGGGACAGGAGGGGCAACTGAAGCTTTCTTT. Translated: CASSLGTGGATEAFF.

The genes are TRBV5-4 and TRBJ2-1; 7 bases agree with TRBD2. Germline CDR1 reads SGHNT; CDR2 reads YYREEE (reference sequence). This CDR3 has 14 amino acids. V was clipped by 4 bases and J by 5 bases; unmatched bases: 6. CDR3 residues: CASSRTAGDNEQFF. The DNA for the CDR3 is TGTGCCAGCAGCCGGACCGCGGGGGACAATGAGCAGTTCTTC.

This chain connects TRBV23-1 to TRBJ1-2, with 7 bases fitting TRBD1. TRBV23-1 is known as an ORF, though its function is uncertain. This CDR3 comprises 14 residues. The J segment lost 7 bases and the V segment lost 8 bases, leaving 13 bases of the junction unmatched. Here the CDR3 reads CASGRDRGSGGYTF. CDR3 sequence (DNA): TGCGCCAGCGGAAGGGACAGAGGGAGCGGTGGCTACACCTTC.

The chain carries TRBV19 and TRBJ1-2; D may be TRBD1 (5 bases). CDR1 and CDR2 from the germline V gene are LNHDA and SQIVND (reference sequence). Trimming removed 4 bases at V and 3 bases at J, with 12 bases between. This CDR3 spans 14 amino acids. The chain's CDR3 is CASSTSGGDYGYTF. The CDR3 nucleotides are TGTGCCAGTAGTACAAGCGGAGGGGACTATGGCTACACCTTC.

J is TRBJ1-3 and V is TRBV5-1; D ambiguous. The germline V gene encodes CDR1 SGHRS and CDR2 YFSETQ. CDR3 length equals 14 residues. Trimming removed 3 bases at V and 0 bases at J, with 7 bases between. CDR3 in amino acids: CASSSSGSGNTIYF. For the CDR3, the DNA is TGCGCCAGCAGCTCTTCGGGCTCTGGAAACACCATATATTTT.

The CDR3 reads CARDRGSGGELFF. The CDR3 DNA reads as TGTGCCAGGGACAGGGGTTCAGGCGGGGAGCTGTTTTTT. The V call is TRBV2, the J call TRBJ2-2, with 9 bases aligning to TRBD1. Germline lookup yields CDR1 SNHLY and CDR2 FYNNEI. V lost 9 bases and J lost 7; bases outside the gene matches: 6. CDR3 length: 13 amino acids. The whole variable domain, filled in from reference TRBV2 and TRBJ2-2, reads EPEVTQTPSHQVTQMGQEVILRCVPISNHLYFYWYRQILGQKVEFLVSFYNNEISEKSEIFDDQFSVERPDGSNFTLKIRSTKLEDSAMYFCARDRGSGGELFFGEGSRLTVL.

The gene calls are TRBV6-5 and TRBJ2-3, with 7 bases matching TRBD2. Trimming removed 3 bases from V and 2 bases from J; junction bases left unmatched: 8. CDR3 length equals 16 residues. In germline, CDR1 is MNHEY, CDR2 SVGAGI. CDR3 sequence reads: CASSYLGGGNTDTQYF. The CDR3 DNA sequence: TGTGCCAGCAGTTATTTAGGCGGGGGTAACACAGATACGCAGTATTTT.

J is TRBJ1-5 and V is TRBV29-1; maybe TRBD1 (6 bases). V was clipped by 4 bases and J by 3 bases, with 10 bases between them. Looked up from germline, CDR1 is SQVTM and CDR2 is ANQGSEA. This CDR3 comprises 13 residues. CDR3 nucleotides: TGCAGCGTTGCGGCAGGGGTCAATCAGCCCCAGCATTTT. It yields the protein CSVAAGVNQPQHF.

The chain joins TRBV4-3 to TRBJ2-7; D is undetermined. CDR1 and CDR2 from the germline V gene are LGHNA and YSLEER. The CDR3 loop spans 15 amino acids. V dropped 1 base and J dropped 3 bases, with 13 bases sitting between them. In DNA, the CDR3 is TGCGCCAGCAGCCAAGGCACCGCCGCTCGCTACGAGCAGTACTTC. Translation gives CASSQGTAARYEQYF.

The chain recombines TRBV28 with TRBJ2-7; D possibly corresponds to TRBD2 (6 bases). This CDR3 contains 14 residues. The V and J ends lost 6 bases and 2 bases respectively, with 14 bases between them. CDR1 is MDHEN and CDR2 is SYDVKM in the germline V gene. CDR3 sequence: CASSDAGRTYEQYF. CDR3 bases: TGTGCCAGCAGCGACGCGGGACGGACCTACGAGCAGTACTTC. The variable domain in full, completed from reference TRBV28 and TRBJ2-7, reads DVKVTQSSRYLVKRTGEKVFLECVQDMDHENMFWYRQDPGLGLRLIYFSYDVKMKEKGDIPEGYSVSREKKERFSLILESASTNQTSMYLCASSDAGRTYEQYFGPGTRLTVT.

The chain combines TRBV7-6 with TRBJ2-1; TRBD1 agrees at 7 bases. The CDR3 totals 15 residues. J lost 0 bases, V lost 7 bases, and 6 bases had no gene match. CDR1 SGHVS and CDR2 FNYEAQ come from the germline V gene. CDR3: CASTPGTASYNEQFF. The CDR3, as DNA: TGTGCCAGCACCCCAGGGACAGCCTCCTACAATGAGCAGTTCTTC.

This sequence joins TRBV2 and TRBJ2-7; D may be TRBD2 (6 bases). V was trimmed by 6 bases and J by 0 bases, leaving 21 bases between them. CDR3 size: 17 residues. From germline, CDR1 is SNHLY and CDR2 FYNNEI. This CDR3 is CASRPDFAGIFSYEQYF. In nucleotides, the CDR3 is TGTGCCAGCAGGCCGGACTTTGCGGGGATTTTCTCCTACGAGCAGTACTTC.

V is TRBV9 and J is TRBJ2-7; D assignment may be TRBD1 or TRBD2 (5 bases each). V dropped 3 bases and J dropped 11 bases, with 15 bases sitting between them. The CDR3 extends over 12 amino acids. Germline-derived CDR1 and CDR2 are SGDLS and YYNGEE. The CDR3 DNA reads as TGTGCCAGCAGCGCCTACGAAGGGGAGAAGTACTTC. It yields the protein CASSAYEGEKYF.

This clone was counted only a few times. The chain is built from TRBV29-1 and TRBJ2-1, with 7 positions matching TRBD2. CDR1 SQVTM and CDR2 ANQGSEA come from the germline V gene. Losses at the gene ends were 3 bases for V and 10 bases for J; bases not matched to a gene: 12. The CDR3 has 14 amino acids. The CDR3 DNA is TGCAGCGTTGATGCGGGAGTCCCGCCACTCGAGCAGTTCTTC. The encoded protein is CSVDAGVPPLEQFF.

J is TRBJ2-6 and V is TRBV7-9, with no clear D. The CDR3 totals 14 residues. Between the trimmed V and J ends, which lost 4 bases and 5 bases, there was a span of 9 bases. Looked up from germline, CDR1 is SEHNR and CDR2 is FQNEAQ (reference sequence). CDR3 protein: CASSSETRANVLTF. CDR3 DNA sequence: TGTGCCAGCAGCTCGGAAACCCGGGCCAACGTCCTGACTTTC.